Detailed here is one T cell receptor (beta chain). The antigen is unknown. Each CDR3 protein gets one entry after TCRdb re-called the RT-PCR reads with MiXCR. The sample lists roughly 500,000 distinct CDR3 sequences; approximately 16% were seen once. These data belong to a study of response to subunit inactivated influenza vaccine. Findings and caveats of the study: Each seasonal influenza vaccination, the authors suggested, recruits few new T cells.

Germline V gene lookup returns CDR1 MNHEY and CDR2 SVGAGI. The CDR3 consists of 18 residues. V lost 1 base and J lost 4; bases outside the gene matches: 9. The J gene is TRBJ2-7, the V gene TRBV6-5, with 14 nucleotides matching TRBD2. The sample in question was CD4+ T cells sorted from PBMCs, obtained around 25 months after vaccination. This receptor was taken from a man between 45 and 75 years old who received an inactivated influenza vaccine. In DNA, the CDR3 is TGTGCCAGCAGTTACTTGCCCGGGACTAGCGGGAGTTGGTACGAGCAGTACTTC. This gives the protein CASSYLPGTSGSWYEQYF.